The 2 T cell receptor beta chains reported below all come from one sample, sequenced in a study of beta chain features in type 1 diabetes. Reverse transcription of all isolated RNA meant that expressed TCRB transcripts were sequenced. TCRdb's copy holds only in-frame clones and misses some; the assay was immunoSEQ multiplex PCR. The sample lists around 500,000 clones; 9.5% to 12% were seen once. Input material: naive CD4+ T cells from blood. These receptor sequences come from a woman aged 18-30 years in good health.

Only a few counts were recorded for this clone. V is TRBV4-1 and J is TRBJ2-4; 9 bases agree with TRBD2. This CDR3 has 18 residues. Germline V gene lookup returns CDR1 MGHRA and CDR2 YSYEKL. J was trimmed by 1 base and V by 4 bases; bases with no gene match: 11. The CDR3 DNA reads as TGCGCCAGCAGCCCGGGACTAGCCCAAGGAACGGCCAAAAACATTCAGTACTTC. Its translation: CASSPGLAQGTAKNIQYF.

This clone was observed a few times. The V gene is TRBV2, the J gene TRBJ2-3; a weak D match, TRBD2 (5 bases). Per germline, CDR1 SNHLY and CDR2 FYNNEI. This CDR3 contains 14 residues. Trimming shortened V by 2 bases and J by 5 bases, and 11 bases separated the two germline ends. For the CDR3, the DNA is TGTGCCAGCAGTGAAAGGACCCGGGGAGATACGCAGTATTTT. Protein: CASSERTRGDTQYF. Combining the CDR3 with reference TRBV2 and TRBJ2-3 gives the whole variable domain EPEVTQTPSHQVTQMGQEVILRCVPISNHLYFYWYRQILGQKVEFLVSFYNNEISEKSEIFDDQFSVERPDGSNFTLKIRSTKLEDSAMYFCASSERTRGDTQYFGPGTRLTVL.